This T cell receptor (beta chain) was obtained from a study of patients and donors after allogeneic stem cell transplantation. One entry per CDR3 protein results from TCRdb running MiXCR on the RT-PCR reads. In the table there are about 410,000 distinct CDR3 sequences, roughly 17% of which are singletons. This CDR3 is 16 amino acids long. Germline lookup yields CDR1 SGHTA and CDR2 FQGTGA. With V trimmed by 5 bases and J by 5 bases, 9 bases remained unmatched. This TCR came from a human donor who was either an allogeneic HSCT recipient or a stem cell or donor lymphocyte infusion donor (not recorded which). It is not recorded whose cells these are; they may come from a transplant donor. The specimen sequenced was blood, either unsorted or a sorted T cell fraction (not recorded which). The V and J genes are TRBV7-3 and TRBJ2-5, with 12 bases that match TRBD2. CDR3 nucleotide sequence: TGTGCCAGCAGCCCCAATGGACTAGCGGGACGGGAGACCCAGTACTTC. It translates to CASSPNGLAGRETQYF.